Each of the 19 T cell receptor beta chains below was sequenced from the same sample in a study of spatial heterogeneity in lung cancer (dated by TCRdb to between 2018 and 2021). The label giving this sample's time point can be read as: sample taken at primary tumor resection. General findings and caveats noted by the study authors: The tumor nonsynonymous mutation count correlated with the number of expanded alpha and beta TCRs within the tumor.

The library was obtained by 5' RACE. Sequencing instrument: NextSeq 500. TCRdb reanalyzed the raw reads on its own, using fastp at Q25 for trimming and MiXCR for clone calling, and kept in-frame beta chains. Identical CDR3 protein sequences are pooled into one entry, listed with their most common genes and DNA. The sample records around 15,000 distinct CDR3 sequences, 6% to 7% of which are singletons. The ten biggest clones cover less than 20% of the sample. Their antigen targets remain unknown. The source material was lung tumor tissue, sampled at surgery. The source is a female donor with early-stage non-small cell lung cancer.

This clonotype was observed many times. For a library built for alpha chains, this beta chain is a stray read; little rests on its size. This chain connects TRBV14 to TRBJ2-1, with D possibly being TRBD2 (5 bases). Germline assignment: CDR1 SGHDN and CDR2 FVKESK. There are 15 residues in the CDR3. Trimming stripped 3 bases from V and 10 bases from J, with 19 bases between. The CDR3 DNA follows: TGTGCCAGCAGCCAGTCGCGGCTAGCTCTTGGCGAGCAGTTCTTC. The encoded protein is CASSQSRLALGEQFF.

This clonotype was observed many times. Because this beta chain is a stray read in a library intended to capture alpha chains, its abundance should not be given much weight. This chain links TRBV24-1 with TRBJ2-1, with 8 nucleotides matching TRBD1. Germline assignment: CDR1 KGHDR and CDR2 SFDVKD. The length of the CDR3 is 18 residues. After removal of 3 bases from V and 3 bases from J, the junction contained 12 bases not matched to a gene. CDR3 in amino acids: CATSDRTHDRGYYNEQFF. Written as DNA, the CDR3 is TGTGCCACCAGTGATCGCACCCATGACAGGGGATACTACAATGAGCAGTTCTTC.

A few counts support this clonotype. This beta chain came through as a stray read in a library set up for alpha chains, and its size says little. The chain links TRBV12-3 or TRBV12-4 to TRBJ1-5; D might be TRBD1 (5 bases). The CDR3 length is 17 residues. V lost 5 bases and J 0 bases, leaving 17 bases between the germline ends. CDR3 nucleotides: TGTGCCAGCAGTCCCGGGGGGGGGAGATATAGCAATCAGCCCCAGCATTTT. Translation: CASSPGGGRYSNQPQHF.

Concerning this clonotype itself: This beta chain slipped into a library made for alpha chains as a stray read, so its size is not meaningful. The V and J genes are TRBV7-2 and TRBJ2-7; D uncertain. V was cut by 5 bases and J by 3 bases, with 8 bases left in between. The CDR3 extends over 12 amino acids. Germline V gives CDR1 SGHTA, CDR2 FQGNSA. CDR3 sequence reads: CASSRSGYEQYF. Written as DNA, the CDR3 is TGTGCCAGCAGCCGCTCAGGCTACGAGCAGTACTTC.

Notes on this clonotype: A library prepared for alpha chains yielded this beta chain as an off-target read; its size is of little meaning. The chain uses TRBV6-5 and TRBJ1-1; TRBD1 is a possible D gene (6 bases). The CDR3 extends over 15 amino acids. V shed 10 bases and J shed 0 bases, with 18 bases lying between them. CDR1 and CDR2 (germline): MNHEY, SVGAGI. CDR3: CATSGGGSMNTEAFF. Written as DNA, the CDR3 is TGTGCCACCTCCGGTGGGGGCTCCATGAACACTGAAGCTTTCTTT.

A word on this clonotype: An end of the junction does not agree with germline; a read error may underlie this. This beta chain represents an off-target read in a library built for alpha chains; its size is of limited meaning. In nucleotides, the CDR3 is TGTGCCAACAGTTTAATAGAGGGGAGCTATGGCTACACCTTC. It codes for CANSLIEGSYGYTF. V usage is TRBV28 and J usage is TRBJ1-2; tentative D call: TRBD1 (5 bases). Germline-derived CDR1 and CDR2 are MDHEN and SYDVKM. CDR3 size: 14 residues.

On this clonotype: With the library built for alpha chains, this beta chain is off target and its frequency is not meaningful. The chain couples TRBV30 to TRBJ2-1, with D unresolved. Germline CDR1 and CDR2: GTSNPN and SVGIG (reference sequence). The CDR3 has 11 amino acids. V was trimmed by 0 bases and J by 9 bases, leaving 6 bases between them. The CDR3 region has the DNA TGTGCCTGGAGTGTCGGAACTGAGCAGTTCTTC. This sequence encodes CAWSVGTEQFF.

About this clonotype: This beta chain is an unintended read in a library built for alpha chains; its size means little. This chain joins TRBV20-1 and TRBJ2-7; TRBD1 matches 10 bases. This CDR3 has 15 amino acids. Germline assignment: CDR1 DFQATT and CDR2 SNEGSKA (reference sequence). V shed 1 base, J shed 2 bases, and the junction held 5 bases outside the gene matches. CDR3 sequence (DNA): TGCAGTGCTAGAGGCCGGGACAGGGGCACCTACGAGCAGTACTTC. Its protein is CSARGRDRGTYEQYF.

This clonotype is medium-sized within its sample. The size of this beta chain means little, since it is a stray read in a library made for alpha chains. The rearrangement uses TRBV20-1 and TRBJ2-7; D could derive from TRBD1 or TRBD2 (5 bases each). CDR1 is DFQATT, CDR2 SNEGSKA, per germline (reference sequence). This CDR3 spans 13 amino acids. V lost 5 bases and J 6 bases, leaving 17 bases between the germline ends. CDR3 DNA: TGCAGTGCTCCCCCCCGTGATGGGGGCGAGCAGTACTTC. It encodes CSAPPRDGGEQYF.

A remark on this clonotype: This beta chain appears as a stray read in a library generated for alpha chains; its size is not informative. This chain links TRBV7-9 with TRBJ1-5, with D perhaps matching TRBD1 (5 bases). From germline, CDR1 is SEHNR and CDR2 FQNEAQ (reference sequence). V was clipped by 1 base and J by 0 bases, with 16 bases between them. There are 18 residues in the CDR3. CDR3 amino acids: CASSLVAGTGYSNQPQHF. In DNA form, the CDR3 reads TGTGCCAGCAGCTTAGTCGCTGGAACAGGTTATAGCAATCAGCCCCAGCATTTT.

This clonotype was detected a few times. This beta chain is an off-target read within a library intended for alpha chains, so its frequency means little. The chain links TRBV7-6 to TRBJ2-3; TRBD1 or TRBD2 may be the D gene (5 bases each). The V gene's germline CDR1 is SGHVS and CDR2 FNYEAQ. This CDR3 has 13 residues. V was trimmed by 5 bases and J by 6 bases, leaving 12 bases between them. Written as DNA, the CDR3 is TGTGCCAGCAGCAAATGGGGGAGTGATACGCAGTATTTT. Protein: CASSKWGSDTQYF. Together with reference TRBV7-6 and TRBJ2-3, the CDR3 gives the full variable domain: GAGVSQSPRYKVTKRGQDVALRCDPISGHVSLYWYRQALGQGPEFLTYFNYEAQQDKSGLPNDRFSAERPEGSISTLTIQRTEQRDSAMYRCASSKWGSDTQYFGPGTRLTVL.

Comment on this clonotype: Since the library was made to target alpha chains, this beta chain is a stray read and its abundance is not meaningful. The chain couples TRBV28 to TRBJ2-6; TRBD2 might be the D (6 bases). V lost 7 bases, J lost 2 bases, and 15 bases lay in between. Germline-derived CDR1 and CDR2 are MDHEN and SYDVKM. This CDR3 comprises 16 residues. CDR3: CASTPPGTAGANVLTF. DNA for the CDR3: TGTGCCAGCACTCCTCCCGGGACTGCTGGGGCCAACGTCCTGACTTTC. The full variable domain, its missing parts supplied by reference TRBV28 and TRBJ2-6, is DVKVTQSSRYLVKRTGEKVFLECVQDMDHENMFWYRQDPGLGLRLIYFSYDVKMKEKGDIPEGYSVSREKKERFSLILESASTNQTSMYLCASTPPGTAGANVLTFGAGSRLTVL.

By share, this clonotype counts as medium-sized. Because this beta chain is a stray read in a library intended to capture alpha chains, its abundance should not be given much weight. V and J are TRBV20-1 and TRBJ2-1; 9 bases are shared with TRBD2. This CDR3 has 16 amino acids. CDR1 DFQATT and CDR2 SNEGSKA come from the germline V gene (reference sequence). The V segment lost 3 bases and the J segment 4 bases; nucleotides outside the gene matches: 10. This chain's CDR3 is CSASSSGDPTYNEQFF. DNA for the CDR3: TGCAGTGCTAGTTCTAGCGGGGACCCAACTTACAATGAGCAGTTCTTC.

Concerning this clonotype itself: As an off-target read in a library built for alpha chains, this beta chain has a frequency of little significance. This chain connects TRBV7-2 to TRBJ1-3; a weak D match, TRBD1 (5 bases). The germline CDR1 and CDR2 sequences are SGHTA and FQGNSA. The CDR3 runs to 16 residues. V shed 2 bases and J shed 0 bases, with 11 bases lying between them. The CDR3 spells CASSLFGASSGNTIYF. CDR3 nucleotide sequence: TGTGCCAGCAGCTTATTTGGGGCCAGCTCTGGAAACACCATATATTTT.

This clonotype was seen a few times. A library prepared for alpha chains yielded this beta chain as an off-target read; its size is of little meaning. The CDR3 DNA is TGTGCCAGCAGCCAGACCGGGACAGGAGGTTCACCCCTCCACTTT. This sequence encodes CASSQTGTGGSPLHF. V gene TRBV14 combines with J gene TRBJ1-6; 8 bases match TRBD1. V gave up 3 bases and J gave up 9 bases; unmatched junction bases: 7. Germline V gives CDR1 SGHDN, CDR2 FVKESK. The length of the CDR3 is 15 residues.

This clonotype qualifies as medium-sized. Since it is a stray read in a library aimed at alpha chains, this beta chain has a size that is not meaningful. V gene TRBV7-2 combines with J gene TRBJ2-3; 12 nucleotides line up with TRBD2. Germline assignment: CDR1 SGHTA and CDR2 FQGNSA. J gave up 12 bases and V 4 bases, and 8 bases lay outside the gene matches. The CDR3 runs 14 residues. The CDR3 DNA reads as TGTGCCAGCAGCTCGTGGACTAGCGGGAATTATCAGTATTTT. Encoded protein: CASSSWTSGNYQYF.

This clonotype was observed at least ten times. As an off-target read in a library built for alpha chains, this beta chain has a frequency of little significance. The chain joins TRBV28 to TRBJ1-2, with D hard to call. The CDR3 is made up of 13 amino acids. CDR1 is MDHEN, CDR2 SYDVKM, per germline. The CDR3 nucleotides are TGTGGCCCGGGTTTAGCAAGGGACTATGGCTACACCTTC. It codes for CGPGLARDYGYTF.

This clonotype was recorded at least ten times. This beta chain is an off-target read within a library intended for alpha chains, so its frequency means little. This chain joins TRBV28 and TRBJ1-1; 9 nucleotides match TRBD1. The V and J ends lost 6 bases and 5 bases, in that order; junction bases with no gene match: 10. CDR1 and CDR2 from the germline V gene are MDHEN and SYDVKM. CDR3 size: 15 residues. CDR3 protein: CASRLGDRETTEAFF. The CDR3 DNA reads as TGTGCCAGCAGATTGGGGGACAGGGAGACTACTGAAGCTTTCTTT.

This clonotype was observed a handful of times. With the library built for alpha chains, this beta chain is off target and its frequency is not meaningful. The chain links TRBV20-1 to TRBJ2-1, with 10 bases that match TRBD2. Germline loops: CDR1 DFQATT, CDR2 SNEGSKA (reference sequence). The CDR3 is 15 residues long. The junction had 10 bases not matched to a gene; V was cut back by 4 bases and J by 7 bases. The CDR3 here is CSATQLAGSHNEQFF. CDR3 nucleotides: TGCAGTGCTACCCAACTAGCGGGGTCTCATAATGAGCAGTTCTTC.